This T cell receptor beta chain was recovered during a study of blood T cell repertoires in COVID-19 (dated by TCRdb to 2020 to 2022). Study-wide context: Samples from collaborators originated in the United States, Italy and Spain and spanned both the acute and convalescent phases of COVID-19. The prospective study material was composed of cDNA or gDNA derived from T cells, B-cell-depleted T cells, or PBMCs. The dataset comprised deeply sampled blood TCRbeta repertoires from subjects exposed to, actively infected with, or recovered from COVID-19. A freely available public database, intended as a resource for researchers studying the immune response to SARS-CoV-2, is where the repertoires were released. Samples were obtained from the ongoing ImmuneRACE study (first 160 participants) and from some 1,300 subjects provided by 6 global collaborators. Sample metadata almost always included a de-identified subject ID, COVID-19 status, age in years and sex. HLA class I and class II types, where available, came from metadata supplied by the sample provider rather than from assay-based typing.

Points on this clone: Its cognate antigen has yet to be identified. Per-base qualities were not stored, and no clone one base away is much larger.

CDR1 SGHVS and CDR2 FNYEAQ are derived from the germline V gene. V is cut back by 1 base and J by 3 bases, with 3 bases in the junction unmatched. Counted from cysteine to phenylalanine, this CDR3 has 15 amino acids. Solely the CDR3 DNA is kept, with 45 bases framed from the first base. The collaborating institutions used their own protocols to collect whole blood in K2EDTA tubes. Collaborator samples were shipped for TCRbeta analysis as frozen whole blood, isolated PBMCs, or DNA extracted from either sample type. TCRbeta CDR3 regions were amplified from genomic DNA using the immunoSEQ Assay, a bias-controlled multiplex PCR. On the study's bioinformatics: The number of nucleated cells in each sample was estimated by amplification of reference gene primers within the assay. To quantify the absolute abundance of each unique TCRbeta CDR3 rearrangement, sequence reads were collapsed and filtered. Productive Simpson clonality was computed per sample as the square root of Simpson's diversity index over productive rearrangements. TCRdb limited this immuneACCESS table to in-frame rearrangements with V and J called. A share of clones is missing; checked studies link under half to unresolved V genes, and the rest is unexplained. V, J and clone size are taken as reported in that table, and D and trimming were inferred from the DNA itself. The sample data list about 33,000 clones, and 85% to 95% of these were observed just once. The ten largest clones add up to over 9.5% of the sample.

General study outcomes and caveats: The amount of clinical and demographic metadata varied by source and participant and was provided uncurated.

The TCR comes from a human donor in a cohort sampled during active COVID-19. Sequencing input: peripheral blood. The chain links TRBV7-6 with TRBJ2-1; 7 junctional bases match TRBD2. The CDR3 reads CASSLGSGNYNEQFF. The nucleotides are TGTGCCAGCAGCTTAGGGAGCGGGAACTACAATGAGCAGTTCTTC.